These 12 T cell receptor beta chains were sequenced from one sample in a study of CD8 T cells in ankylosing spondylitis. TCRdb re-called the 5' RACE reads with MiXCR, one entry per CDR3 protein. The sample gives some 87,000 distinct CDR3 sequences, 8.8% of which show up once; roughly 5% is in the top ten. The sequencing sample was made of blood, either unsorted or a sorted T cell fraction (not recorded which). Receptor source: a male donor with ankylosing spondylitis or in good health (not recorded which).

This clonotype occurred many times. The chain carries TRBV5-1 and TRBJ1-1; D is ambiguous. Germline V gene data show CDR1 as SGHRS and CDR2 as YFSETQ. The V gene lost 1 base and the J gene lost 2 bases, with 12 bases spanning the gap. The CDR3 totals 15 residues. DNA of the CDR3: TGCGCCAGCAGCTTGATCGCAGCTAGAAACACTGAAGCTTTCTTT. Translation gives CASSLIAARNTEAFF. Complete variable domain (other parts from reference TRBV5-1 and TRBJ1-1): KAGVTQTPRYLIKTRGQQVTLSCSPISGHRSVSWYQQTPGQGLQFLFEYFSETQRNKGNFPGRFSGRQFSNSRSEMNVSTLELGDSALYLCASSLIAARNTEAFFGQGTRLTVV.

There are a few counts of this clonotype. This chain links TRBV7-9 with TRBJ1-1; D gene uncertain. V lost 3 bases, J lost 11 bases, and 10 bases lay in between. Germline assignment: CDR1 SEHNR and CDR2 FQNEAQ (reference sequence). CDR3 length equals 11 residues. CDR3 sequence (DNA): TGTGCCAGCAGCTTTCAAACCCCGGCTTTCTTT. Translated, it gives CASSFQTPAFF. The full variable domain, its missing parts supplied by reference TRBV7-9 and TRBJ1-1, is DTGVSQNPRHKITKRGQNVTFRCDPISEHNRLYWYRQTLGQGPEFLTYFQNEAQLEKSRLLSDRFSAERPKGSFSTLEIQRTEQGDSAMYLCASSFQTPAFFGQGTRLTVV.

Many counts were recorded for this clonotype. The chain uses TRBV6-5 and TRBJ1-2; tentative D call: TRBD1 (6 bases). CDR1 and CDR2 (germline): MNHEY, SVGAGI. The CDR3 has 13 residues. V lost 4 bases to trimming and J lost 0 bases, with 6 bases between them. CDR3 amino acids: CASSWTANYGYTF. The CDR3 nucleotides read TGTGCCAGCAGTTGGACAGCTAACTATGGCTACACCTTC.

Ten or more counts support this clonotype. V gene TRBV7-2 combines with J gene TRBJ1-5; unclear D gene. The CDR3 consists of 15 residues. The germline V gene encodes CDR1 SGHTA and CDR2 FQGNSA. V lost 3 bases and J lost 0, with 9 bases in between. The CDR3 sequence: CASSLTVNSNQPQHF. The CDR3 nucleotides are TGTGCCAGCAGCTTGACGGTGAATAGCAATCAGCCCCAGCATTTT. Based on the CDR3 plus reference TRBV7-2 and TRBJ1-5, the full variable domain is GAGVSQSPSNKVTEKGKDVELRCDPISGHTALYWYRQSLGQGLEFLIYFQGNSAPDKSGLPSDRFSAERTGGSVSTLTIQRTQQEDSAVYLCASSLTVNSNQPQHFGDGTRLSIL.

This CDR3 is CATKRGGEADTQYF. For the CDR3, the DNA is TGTGCCACCAAGCGAGGGGGCGAGGCAGATACGCAGTATTTT. This rearrangement joins TRBV7-3 to TRBJ2-3; TRBD1 agrees at 7 bases. The CDR3 loop spans 14 amino acids. Germline V gene data show CDR1 as SGHTA and CDR2 as FQGTGA. The trim removed 10 bases at V and 4 bases at J, leaving 11 bases unmatched. Supplemented by reference TRBV7-3 and TRBJ2-3, the full variable domain reads GAGVSQTPSNKVTEKGKYVELRCDPISGHTALYWYRQSLGQGPEFLIYFQGTGAADDSGLPNDRFFAVRPEGSVSTLKIQRTERGDSAVYLCATKRGGEADTQYFGPGTRLTVL.

The chain recombines TRBV23-1 with TRBJ2-3; 9 nucleotides match TRBD2. TRBV23-1 is flagged as an ORF with uncertain function. There are 17 residues in the CDR3. The ends lost 4 bases at V and 6 bases at J; junction bases unmatched: 14. CDR3 nucleotide sequence: TGCGCCAGCAGTCTCGGTCTAGCGGGGAATCGGGGGGATACGCAGTATTTT. It is translated as CASSLGLAGNRGDTQYF.

This clonotype was detected many times. The chain recombines TRBV5-1 with TRBJ1-5, with D perhaps matching TRBD1 (5 bases). Germline V gives CDR1 SGHRS, CDR2 YFSETQ. This CDR3 is 15 amino acids long. The ends were cut back, 2 bases at V and 5 bases at J, with 14 bases in the middle. The CDR3 loop is CASSLEGRGDQPQHF. The CDR3 DNA is TGCGCCAGCAGCTTAGAGGGTCGGGGGGATCAGCCCCAGCATTTT.

Regarding this clonotype: A much larger clone lies a single base off, so this may be a read error. This chain uses TRBV20-1 with TRBJ2-7, with a tentative D call TRBD2 (5 bases). The CDR3 runs 13 residues. Germline lookup yields CDR1 DFQATT and CDR2 SNEGSKA (reference sequence). In DNA, the CDR3 is TGCAGTACTAGAGAACGGCAAAACTACGAGCAGTACTTC. This translates into CSTRERQNYEQYF.

This clonotype was recorded at least ten times. The J gene is TRBJ1-2, the V gene TRBV6-5; the D gene is possibly TRBD1 (5 bases). Germline V CDR1 and CDR2: MNHEY, SVGAGI. There are 15 residues in the CDR3. Trimming left V 4 bases short and J 2 bases short, with 14 bases between. CDR3 residues: CASSLTVSENYGYTF. CDR3 nucleotide sequence: TGTGCCAGCAGTTTGACAGTATCCGAAAACTATGGCTACACCTTC.

In this sample, this clonotype turned up many times. V gene TRBV11-2 combines with J gene TRBJ2-1; 7 positions match TRBD2. Germline V CDR1 and CDR2: SGHAT, FQNNGV. V trimming: 0 bases; J trimming: 1 base; junction bases outside the gene matches: 15. The CDR3 contains 20 residues. Written as DNA, the CDR3 is TGTGCCAGCAGCTTAGATTCTGACGCGGGTAGCGGGCTTTCCTACAATGAGCAGTTCTTC. It translates to CASSLDSDAGSGLSYNEQFF.

This clonotype came up many times. In nucleotides, the CDR3 is TGTGCCAGCAGCTTTTCCAATGAGCAGTTCTTC. Translated: CASSFSNEQFF. The V gene is TRBV7-8, the J gene TRBJ2-1; D not certain. Trimming shortened V by 3 bases and J by 6 bases, and 3 bases separated the two germline ends. CDR1 and CDR2 from the germline V gene are SGHVS and FQNEAQ. This CDR3 comprises 11 residues. The full variable domain, with the rest looked up from reference TRBV7-8 and TRBJ2-1, is GAGVSQSPRYKVAKRGQDVALRCDPISGHVSLFWYQQALGQGPEFLTYFQNEAQLDKSGLPSDRFFAERPEGSVSTLKIQRTQQEDSAVYLCASSFSNEQFFGPGTRLTVL.

This clonotype was counted at least ten times. This chain uses TRBV6-6 with TRBJ1-1; possible D gene TRBD1, 6 bases. There are 12 residues in the CDR3. Germline assignment: CDR1 MNHNY and CDR2 SVGAGI (reference sequence). V lost 6 bases and J 9 bases, leaving 14 bases between the germline ends. Here the CDR3 DNA reads TGTGCCAGCAGCCTCCGGACAGCTCAAGCTTTCTTT. Amino acids: CASSLRTAQAFF.